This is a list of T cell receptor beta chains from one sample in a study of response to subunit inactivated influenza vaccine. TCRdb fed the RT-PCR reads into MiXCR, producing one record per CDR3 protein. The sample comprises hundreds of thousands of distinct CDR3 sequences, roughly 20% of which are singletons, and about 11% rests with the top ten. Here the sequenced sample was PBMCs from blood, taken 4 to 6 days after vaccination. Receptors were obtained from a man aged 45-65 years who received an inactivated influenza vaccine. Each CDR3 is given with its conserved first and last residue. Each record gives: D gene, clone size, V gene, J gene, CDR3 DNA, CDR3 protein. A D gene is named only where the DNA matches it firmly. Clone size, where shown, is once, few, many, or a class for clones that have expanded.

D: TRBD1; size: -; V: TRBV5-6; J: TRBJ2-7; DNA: TGTGCCAGCAGCTCTTCGTGGGACAGGGGTACCTACGAGCAGTACTTC; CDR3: CASSSSWDRGTYEQYF
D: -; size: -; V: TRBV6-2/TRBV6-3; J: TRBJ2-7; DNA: TGTGCCAGCAGACCCTTGTCGGGCGAGCAGTACTTC; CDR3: CASRPLSGEQYF
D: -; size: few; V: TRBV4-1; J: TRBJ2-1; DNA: TGCGCCAGCAGCCTAGGACAGTTGTCTAACAATGAGCAGTTCTTC; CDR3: CASSLGQLSNNEQFF
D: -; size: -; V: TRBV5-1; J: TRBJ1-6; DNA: TGCGCCAGCAGCCTCGCCCCGGCATCACCCCTCCACTTT; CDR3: CASSLAPASPLHF
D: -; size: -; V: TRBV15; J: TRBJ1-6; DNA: TGTGCCACCAGCGGGGACGGTAATTCACCCCTCCACTTT; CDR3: CATSGDGNSPLHF
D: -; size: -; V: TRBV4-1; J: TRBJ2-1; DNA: TGCGCCAGCAGCCAAGTGTCCGGGCGATTAGTAGGAGCGCGTAGGGAGCAGTTCTTC; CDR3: CASSQVSGRLVGARREQFF
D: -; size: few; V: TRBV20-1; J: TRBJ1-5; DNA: TGCAGTGCTAGCCGAGGACGGGTGGGGAGTCAGCCCCAGCATTTT; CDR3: CSASRGRVGSQPQHF
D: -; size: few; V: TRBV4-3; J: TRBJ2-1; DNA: TGCGCCAGCAGCCAAGACGGCACTAGCAGACCCTACAATGAGCAGTTCTTC; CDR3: CASSQDGTSRPYNEQFF
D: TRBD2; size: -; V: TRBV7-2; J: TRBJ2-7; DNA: TGTGCCAGCAGCTTAGCGGGTTTAGCGGGCATCCTCTCCTACGAGCAGTACTTC; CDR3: CASSLAGLAGILSYEQYF
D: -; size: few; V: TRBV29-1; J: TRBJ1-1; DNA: TGCAGCGTTGAGGAACAGATGAACACTGAAGCTTTCTTT; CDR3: CSVEEQMNTEAFF
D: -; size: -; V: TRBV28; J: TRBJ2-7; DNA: TGTGCCAGCAGTTTATTCCGGGGACCGGGCGCAGCCTACGAGCAGTACTTC; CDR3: CASSLFRGPGAAYEQYF
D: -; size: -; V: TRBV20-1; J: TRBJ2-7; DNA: TGCAGTGCAACACCGGGACATCAGGGCTACGAGCAGTACTTC; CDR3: CSATPGHQGYEQYF
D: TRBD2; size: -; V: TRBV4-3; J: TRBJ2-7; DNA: TGCGCCAGCAGCCACTCGGCGGGGGGCCCCTCGTCAAAGGAGCAGTACTTC; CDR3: CASSHSAGGPSSKEQYF
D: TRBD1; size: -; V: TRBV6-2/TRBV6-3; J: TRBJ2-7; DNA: TGTGCCAGCAGTGACCCCCCCGACAGGGCCTCCTACGAGCAGTACTTC; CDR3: CASSDPPDRASYEQYF
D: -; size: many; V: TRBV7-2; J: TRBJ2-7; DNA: TGTGCCAGCAGCAAGGAAACAGGGATCAACTACGAGCAGTACTTC; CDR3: CASSKETGINYEQYF
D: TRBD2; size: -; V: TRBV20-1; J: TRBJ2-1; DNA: TGCAGTGCAACACTAGCGGGAGTTTACAATGAGCAGTTCTTC; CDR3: CSATLAGVYNEQFF
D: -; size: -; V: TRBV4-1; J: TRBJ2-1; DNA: TGCGCCAGCAGCCAAGATATTGGGTATGAGCAGTTCTTC; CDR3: CASSQDIGYEQFF
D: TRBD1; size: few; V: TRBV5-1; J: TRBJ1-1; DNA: TGCGCCAGCAGTTCAGTACAGGGGCCCACTGAAGCTTTCTTT; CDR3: CASSSVQGPTEAFF
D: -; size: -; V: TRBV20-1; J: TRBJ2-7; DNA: TGCAGTGCTAGAGATGGCACCAGCTCCTACGAGCAGTACTTC; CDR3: CSARDGTSSYEQYF
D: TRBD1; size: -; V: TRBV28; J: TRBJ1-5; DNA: TGTGCCAGCATCACGGGGGCCAGGGGGAAGCCCCAGCATTTT; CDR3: CASITGARGKPQHF
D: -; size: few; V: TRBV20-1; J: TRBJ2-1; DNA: TGCAGTGCTAGAGATAGGGGGACTAACGCCGAGCAGTTCTTC; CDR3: CSARDRGTNAEQFF
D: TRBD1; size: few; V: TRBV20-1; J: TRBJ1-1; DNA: TGCAGTGCTAGGGACCGGGACAGGGGGCGGAACACTGAAGCTTTCTTT; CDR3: CSARDRDRGRNTEAFF
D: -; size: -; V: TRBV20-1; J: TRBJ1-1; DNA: TGCAGTGCTCTCCCAGGCACCTCCGATCGTGGTGCTGAAGCTTTCTTT; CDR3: CSALPGTSDRGAEAFF
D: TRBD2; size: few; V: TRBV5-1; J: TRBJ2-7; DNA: TGCGCCAGCAGCTTGACTTTGGGAAGCGGGAAGTACGAGCAGTACTTC; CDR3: CASSLTLGSGKYEQYF
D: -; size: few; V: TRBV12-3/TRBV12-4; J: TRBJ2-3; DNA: TGTGCCAGCGGGGGGAACACAGATACGCAGTATTTT; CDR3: CASGGNTDTQYF
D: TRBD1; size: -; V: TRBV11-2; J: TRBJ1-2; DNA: TGTGCCAGCAGCAAGAACGAAGAGGGGGCGAGGGGCTACACCTTC; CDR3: CASSKNEEGARGYTF
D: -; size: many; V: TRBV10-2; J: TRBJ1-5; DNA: TGCGCCAGCAGTGAAGTAGACAGAAATCAGCCCCAGCATTTT; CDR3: CASSEVDRNQPQHF
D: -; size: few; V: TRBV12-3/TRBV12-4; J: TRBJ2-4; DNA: TGTGCCAGCAGTTTAGCGGGGGTAGGGACCGGCGACATTCAGTACTTC; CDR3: CASSLAGVGTGDIQYF
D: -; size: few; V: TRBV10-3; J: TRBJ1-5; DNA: TGTGCCATCAGTGTGACAGGTATAAGGCAGCCCCAGCATTTT; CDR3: CAISVTGIRQPQHF